Below are 32 T cell receptor beta chains sequenced from a single sample in a study of post-analysis software for immune sequencing data. Unique-molecular-identifier-tagged TCR beta cDNA libraries were used. TCRdb recomputed calls from the PCR reads with MiXCR, one row per CDR3 protein. Among hundreds of thousands of distinct CDR3 sequences listed, 30% were seen once. Their antigen targets remain unknown. General study results and limits: Patients carried a handful of TRBV segments more frequently than controls did, and TRBV5-6, TRBV5-1 and TRBV20-1 were among them.

The material sequenced was blood. The origin of the receptors is a girl aged 5 to 17 with multiple sclerosis.

This chain links TRBV7-2 with TRBJ2-3; 7 nucleotides match TRBD2. In germline, CDR1 is SGHTA, CDR2 FQGNSA. V lost 6 bases, J lost 5 bases, and 8 bases stayed unmatched. The CDR3 has 14 amino acids. The DNA for the CDR3 is TGTGCCAGCAGGACAACTAGCGCGAGAGATACGCAGTATTTT. This codes for CASRTTSARDTQYF.

The chain links TRBV28 to TRBJ2-3, with D perhaps matching TRBD1 or TRBD2 (5 bases each). V lost 6 bases to trimming and J lost 2 bases, with 15 bases between them. The V gene's germline CDR1 is MDHEN and CDR2 SYDVKM. The CDR3 covers 15 residues. The CDR3 is CASSTSGTITDTQYF. The DNA for the CDR3 is TGTGCCAGCAGCACCTCCGGGACCATCACAGATACGCAGTATTTT.

The chain uses TRBV7-9 and TRBJ1-1, with 7 nucleotides matching TRBD1. CDR1 SEHNR and CDR2 FQNEAQ come from the germline V gene (reference sequence). The V and J ends lost 6 bases and 3 bases, in that order; junction bases with no gene match: 10. CDR3 length: 15 amino acids. Here the CDR3 DNA reads TGTGCCAGCAGGCCGTACAGGGGCCGAGACACTGAAGCTTTCTTT. Its protein product is CASRPYRGRDTEAFF.

This clonotype was recorded once. The chain recombines TRBV7-2 with TRBJ1-1; TRBD1 is a possible D gene (5 bases). The CDR3 is 13 amino acids. Germline assignment: CDR1 SGHTA and CDR2 FQGNSA. Trimming pared 5 bases from V and 7 bases from J, leaving 14 bases between. Here the CDR3 DNA reads TGTGCCAGCAGCACACGAGGGACGGGTGAAGCTTTCTTT. This sequence encodes CASSTRGTGEAFF.

This chain joins TRBV27 and TRBJ2-1; D possibly corresponds to TRBD2 (5 bases). Germline CDR1 and CDR2: MNHEY and SMNVEV (reference sequence). This CDR3 comprises 15 residues. The germline V and J ends were trimmed by 3 bases and 0 bases, with 9 bases remaining between them. In DNA, the CDR3 is TGTGCCAGCAGTTTTAGCGTAGGCTCCTACAATGAGCAGTTCTTC. Protein product: CASSFSVGSYNEQFF.

This clonotype has only a few counts. This chain links TRBV2 with TRBJ2-5; D possibly corresponds to TRBD1 (6 bases). Germline-derived CDR1 and CDR2 are SNHLY and FYNNEI. V was shortened by 10 bases and J by 1 base, with 13 bases between the two germline ends. This CDR3 is 13 amino acids long. The CDR3 here is CAISPDSQETQYF. CDR3 DNA: TGTGCCATCTCCCCGGACAGCCAAGAGACCCAGTACTTC.

In its sample, this clonotype was seen many times. J is TRBJ2-5 and V is TRBV29-1, with 7 bases lining up with TRBD2. Germline V gene sequence: CDR1 SQVTM, CDR2 ANQGSEA. The CDR3 loop spans 12 amino acids. With 7 bases clipped from V and 1 base from J, the junction kept 3 bases outside the gene matches. CDR3: CSAKRGQETQYF. CDR3 bases: TGCAGCGCGAAGCGGGGCCAAGAGACCCAGTACTTC.

A note on this clonotype: This clone may be a read error of a much larger clone one base away. The rearrangement joins TRBV6-5 to TRBJ2-7; 10 bases fit TRBD1. TRBJ2-5 explains the end of the DNA better; the J call may be wrong. The CDR3 runs 15 residues. Per the germline V gene, CDR1 is MNHEY and CDR2 is SVGAGI. The CDR3 sequence: CANSYSRTGGETQYF. In nucleotides, the CDR3 is TGTGCCAACAGTTACTCGAGGACAGGGGGAGAGACCCAGTACTTC.

In DNA, the CDR3 is TGCGCCAGCAGCTTACCTGGGGCAGGTTATGGCTACACCTTC. Amino acid sequence: CASSLPGAGYGYTF. V gene TRBV5-1 combines with J gene TRBJ1-2; perhaps TRBD1 as D (5 bases). Germline V gene sequence: CDR1 SGHRS, CDR2 YFSETQ. CDR3 length: 14 amino acids. Trimming took 2 bases from V and 5 from J, leaving 13 bases between them.

In this sample, this clonotype turned up a few times. This rearrangement joins TRBV19 to TRBJ2-5; D perhaps matches TRBD2 (6 bases). The V gene's germline CDR1 is LNHDA and CDR2 SQIVND (reference sequence). The V and J ends lost 7 bases and 1 base respectively, with 13 bases between them. This CDR3 comprises 14 residues. CDR3: CASTRSGSQETQYF. In nucleotides, the CDR3 is TGTGCCAGTACCCGTAGCGGATCCCAAGAGACCCAGTACTTC.

The chain couples TRBV28 to TRBJ2-3, with D maybe TRBD2 (5 bases). Germline lookup yields CDR1 MDHEN and CDR2 SYDVKM. Trimming took off 6 bases at V and 2 bases at J, with 12 bases between the two ends. The CDR3 loop spans 14 amino acids. The CDR3 loop is CASSPERHTDTQYF. CDR3 DNA sequence: TGTGCCAGCAGCCCCGAGCGGCACACAGATACGCAGTATTTT.

CDR3 protein: CASSQKDRGHLNEQFF. CDR3 nucleotide sequence: TGTGCCAGCAGCCAGAAGGACAGGGGGCATTTGAATGAGCAGTTCTTC. This chain links TRBV3-1 with TRBJ2-1; TRBD1 matches at 11 bases. The junction had 8 bases not matched to a gene; V was cut back by 3 bases and J by 7 bases. Germline lookup yields CDR1 LGHDT and CDR2 YNNKEL (reference sequence). CDR3 size: 16 residues.

The chain uses TRBV6-1 and TRBJ1-1; D not certain. The V gene's germline CDR1 is MNHNS and CDR2 SASEGT. The CDR3 totals 14 residues. Trimming removed 1 base from V and 3 bases from J, with 9 bases in between. The CDR3 nucleotides read TGTGCCAGCAGTGAAGGCCGGGCGTACACTGAAGCTTTCTTT. Translation: CASSEGRAYTEAFF.

The rearrangement links TRBV12-3 or TRBV12-4 to TRBJ1-6; D not certain. V lost 3 bases and J 6 bases, leaving 9 bases between the germline ends. CDR3 length: 14 residues. CDR3 nucleotide sequence: TGTGCCAGCAGTTTGCAACCGTTTAATTCACCCCTCCACTTT. Translated, it gives CASSLQPFNSPLHF.

The rearrangement joins TRBV7-9 to TRBJ2-5; D gene unclear. Trimming took off 3 bases at V and 0 bases at J, with 20 bases between the two ends. CDR3 size: 18 residues. From germline, CDR1 is SEHNR and CDR2 FQNEAQ (reference sequence). The CDR3 spells CASSLSRRSSYYQETQYF. In nucleotides, the CDR3 is TGTGCCAGCAGCTTGTCTCGCAGATCGTCCTATTACCAAGAGACCCAGTACTTC.

The table lists this clonotype with many counts. V usage is TRBV5-1 and J usage is TRBJ2-1, with 7 bases aligning to TRBD2. CDR1 is SGHRS and CDR2 is YFSETQ in the germline V gene. The CDR3 has 19 residues. With V trimmed by 4 bases and J by 3 bases, 19 bases remained unmatched. Here the CDR3 reads CASSPGGPQAKTLYNEQFF. In DNA, the CDR3 is TGCGCCAGCAGCCCGGGAGGACCTCAAGCGAAAACCCTCTACAATGAGCAGTTCTTC.

This clonotype was found a few times. The rearrangement joins TRBV5-1 to TRBJ2-5; TRBD2 agrees at 12 bases. The CDR3 length is 15 residues. With V trimmed by 4 bases and J by 11 bases, 12 bases remained unmatched. Germline CDR1 is SGHRS and CDR2 is YFSETQ. CDR3 coding DNA: TGCGCCAGCAGCCCAGGACTAGCGGGGTTGAAGGAGCAGTACTTC. Translated: CASSPGLAGLKEQYF.

Regarding this clonotype: Germline and junction disagree at one end, which may indicate a read error. V and J are TRBV2 and TRBJ2-4, with 8 positions matching TRBD1. The end of the DNA fits TRBJ2-7 better, so the J call may be wrong. CDR1 is SNHLY and CDR2 is FYNNEI in the germline V gene. The CDR3 length is 15 residues. The CDR3 DNA reads TGTGCCTGCAGTAAGGACGGGAGACAGGGGTACGAGCAGTACTTC. Translation: CACSKDGRQGYEQYF.

Only a few counts were recorded for this clonotype. J is TRBJ1-6 and V is TRBV12-3 or TRBV12-4; 8 nucleotides agree with TRBD1. V dropped 6 bases and J dropped 9; count of bases not matched to a gene: 7. CDR3 length: 14 amino acids. CDR3 bases: TGTGCCAGCAGACCGACAGGGGTAGTTTCACCCCTCCACTTT. It translates to CASRPTGVVSPLHF.

This clonotype occurred a few times. The V and J genes are TRBV20-1 and TRBJ1-1; a possible D gene is TRBD1 (5 bases). V was cut by 0 bases and J by 5 bases, with 10 bases left in between. The CDR3 covers 13 residues. Germline V CDR1 and CDR2: DFQATT, SNEGSKA (reference sequence). The CDR3 loop is CSARDPGRTEAFF. CDR3 sequence (DNA): TGCAGTGCTAGAGATCCGGGGCGGACTGAAGCTTTCTTT.

This chain uses TRBV7-9 with TRBJ2-7, with 10 bases aligning to TRBD1. Trimming cost V 5 bases and J 5 bases; bases outside gene matches: 9. The CDR3 has 15 residues. Germline values: CDR1 SEHNR, CDR2 FQNEAQ (reference sequence). CDR3 DNA sequence: TGTGCCAGCAGCCTTCCGGGACAGGGGAGCCACGAGCAGTACTTC. It encodes CASSLPGQGSHEQYF.

This clonotype was detected a few times. The chain links TRBV20-1 to TRBJ2-3; perhaps TRBD1 as D (6 bases). This CDR3 comprises 15 residues. Germline loops: CDR1 DFQATT, CDR2 SNEGSKA (reference sequence). V was clipped by 0 bases and J by 1 base, with 11 bases between them. The CDR3 nucleotides are TGCAGTGCTAGAGATCAGTACAGGGGCACAGATACGCAGTATTTT. It specifies CSARDQYRGTDTQYF.

This rearrangement joins TRBV24-1 to TRBJ2-1; D is ambiguous. The germline gives CDR1 KGHDR, CDR2 SFDVKD. The CDR3 spans 12 residues. V was shortened by 9 bases and J by 1 base, with 6 bases between the two germline ends. CDR3 loop: CATGRSYNEQFF. DNA for the CDR3: TGTGCCACCGGAAGGTCCTACAATGAGCAGTTCTTC.

The chain uses TRBV20-1 and TRBJ2-3, with 7 nucleotides matching TRBD2. The CDR3 is made up of 14 amino acids. From germline, CDR1 is DFQATT and CDR2 SNEGSKA (reference sequence). V dropped 5 bases and J dropped 2; count of bases not matched to a gene: 7. The CDR3 coding sequence is TGCAGTGCTTGGGTAGCGGGTTTCACAGATACGCAGTATTTT. Encoded protein: CSAWVAGFTDTQYF.

This sequence joins TRBV20-1 and TRBJ2-1; TRBD2 matches 7 bases. There are 16 residues in the CDR3. Looked up from germline, CDR1 is DFQATT and CDR2 is SNEGSKA (reference sequence). V shed 0 bases and J 3 bases; nucleotides not matched to a gene: 8. The CDR3 loop reads CSARDAAGIDYNEQFF. The CDR3 region has the DNA TGCAGTGCTAGAGATGCAGCGGGGATCGACTACAATGAGCAGTTCTTC.

A remark on this clonotype: This may arise from a read error, as a much more abundant clone is one base away. This sequence joins TRBV6-2 or TRBV6-3 and TRBJ2-5, with 7 bases aligning to TRBD1. The V and J ends lost 5 bases and 11 bases, in that order; junction bases with no gene match: 17. The CDR3 sequence is 15 residues long. Germline CDR1 and CDR2: MNHEY and SVGEGT. CDR3 amino acids: CASSTQGQAYNEQYF. As DNA, the CDR3 is TGTGCCAGCAGTACCCAAGGACAGGCGTACAATGAGCAGTACTTC.

The CDR3 loop is CASSLSMPEETQYF. CDR3 DNA sequence: TGTGCCAGCAGCTTATCGATGCCCGAGGAGACCCAGTACTTC. This sequence joins TRBV7-9 and TRBJ2-7, with no clear D. With the DNA end fitting TRBJ2-5 better, the J assignment may be wrong. The CDR3 runs 14 residues. Germline lookup yields CDR1 SEHNR and CDR2 FQNEAQ (reference sequence).

The chain couples TRBV12-3 or TRBV12-4 to TRBJ1-5, with D maybe TRBD1 (5 bases). Trimming stripped 2 bases from V and 5 bases from J, with 10 bases between. The CDR3 runs to 14 residues. CDR3 coding DNA: TGTGCCAGCAGTTTAAGGGACTTCTATCAGCCCCAGCATTTT. This gives the protein CASSLRDFYQPQHF.

The genes are TRBV20-1 and TRBJ2-2; D unresolved. V lost 1 base and J 7 bases, leaving 10 bases between the germline ends. This CDR3 is 13 amino acids long. The germline V gene encodes CDR1 DFQATT and CDR2 SNEGSKA (reference sequence). CDR3 region: CSARGSLCGELFF. The DNA for the CDR3 is TGCAGTGCTAGAGGGTCTCTATGCGGGGAGCTGTTTTTT.

The sample holds a few counts of this clonotype. The chain recombines TRBV12-3 or TRBV12-4 with TRBJ1-4; D ambiguous. This CDR3 contains 13 residues. Deletions cut 6 bases from V and 8 bases from J, with 13 bases between. CDR3 region: CASRSGLGEKLFF. The CDR3 coding sequence is TGTGCCAGCAGATCAGGCCTTGGGGAAAAACTGTTTTTT.

A few counts support this clonotype. The J gene is TRBJ2-1, the V gene TRBV9; D unclear. Germline CDR1 reads SGDLS; CDR2 reads YYNGEE. The V end was cut by 0 bases, the J end by 4 bases, with 11 bases between. This CDR3 is built from 15 residues. This CDR3 is CASSVGAAGYNEQFF. The DNA of the CDR3 is TGTGCCAGCAGCGTAGGTGCCGCCGGGTACAATGAGCAGTTCTTC.

V and J are TRBV28 and TRBJ2-1, with TRBD2 identical over 8 bases. Germline V lookup: CDR1 MDHEN, CDR2 SYDVKM. The CDR3 has 15 residues. Germline trimming cut 10 bases from V and 10 bases from J; bases unmatched to any gene: 18. The CDR3 region is CATILGGAGPREQFF. The DNA for the CDR3 is TGTGCCACCATACTCGGGGGGGCCGGCCCCAGAGAGCAGTTCTTC. Looking up the rest from reference TRBV28 and TRBJ2-1 gives the full variable domain: DVKVTQSSRYLVKRTGEKVFLECVQDMDHENMFWYRQDPGLGLRLIYFSYDVKMKEKGDIPEGYSVSREKKERFSLILESASTNQTSMYLCATILGGAGPREQFFGPGTRLTVL.